The clone carrying this T cell receptor beta chain was seen many times. What it binds is unknown. Attachment of unique molecular identifiers to individual cDNA molecules was performed. One entry per CDR3 protein, called by TCRdb with MiXCR from the 5' RACE reads. Counted here are about 94,000 distinct CDR3 sequences, about 13% occurring once; the ten biggest clones make up around 2.4%. The J segment lost 5 bases and the V segment lost 8 bases, leaving 7 bases of the junction unmatched. CDR1 and CDR2 (germline): LNHDA, SQIVND (reference sequence). The CDR3 covers 14 residues. The record originates from a study of early T cells in non-severe SARS-CoV-2 infection. Study-wide results and limits: Using VDJdb, the matching emphasized anti-spike CD8 responses while missing private and CD4 specificities.

The receptor comes from an adult who was a healthcare worker with PCR-confirmed SARS-CoV-2 infection or an uninfected control (not recorded which). The sample comprised whole blood. The chain combines TRBV19 with TRBJ1-5; 9 bases map to TRBD1. Written as DNA, the CDR3 is TGTGCCAGTCTACCGGGACAGGGATATCAGCCCCAGCATTTT. Protein product: CASLPGQGYQPQHF.